The entry that follows covers one TCR beta chain sequence. The germline gives CDR1 SGHNT, CDR2 YYREEE (reference sequence). CDR3 length equals 15 residues. Trimming cost V 5 bases and J 5 bases; bases outside gene matches: 10. This entry is derived from a study of blood T cell repertoires in COVID-19. Looking at the study overall: Samples taken during acute and convalescent COVID-19 were collected in the United States, Italy and Spain. T cells, B-cell-depleted T cells, or PBMCs provided the cDNA or gDNA that served as material.

This table comes from immunoSEQ multiplex PCR, and its TCRdb copy is limited to in-frame clones, with some not included. The sample lists 150,000 to 190,000 clones; 70% to 90% were seen once. The rearrangement uses TRBV5-4 and TRBJ1-3, with 7 bases that match TRBD1. This clonotype was obtained from a woman aged 55 to 70 with COVID-19, enrolled during active disease. Source material: peripheral blood. DNA of the CDR3: TGTGCCAGCAGTTCAACAGGGGTTAAGAGAAACACCATATATTTT. This gives the protein CASSSTGVKRNTIYF.